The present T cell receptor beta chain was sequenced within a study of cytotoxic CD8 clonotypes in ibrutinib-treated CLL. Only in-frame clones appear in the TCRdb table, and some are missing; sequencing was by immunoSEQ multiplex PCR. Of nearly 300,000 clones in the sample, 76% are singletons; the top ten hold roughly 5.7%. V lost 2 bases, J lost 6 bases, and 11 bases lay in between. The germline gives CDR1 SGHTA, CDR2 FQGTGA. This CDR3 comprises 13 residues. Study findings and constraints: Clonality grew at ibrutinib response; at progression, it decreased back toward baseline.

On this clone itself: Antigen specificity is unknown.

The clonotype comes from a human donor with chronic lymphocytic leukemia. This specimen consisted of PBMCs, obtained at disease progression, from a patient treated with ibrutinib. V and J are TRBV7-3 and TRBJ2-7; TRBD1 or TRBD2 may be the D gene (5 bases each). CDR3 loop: CASSLGLGTEQYF. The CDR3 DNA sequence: TGTGCCAGCAGCTTAGGGCTAGGGACCGAGCAGTACTTC.